This TCR beta chain was sequenced during a study of shared clonotypes between healthy human individuals. The study, taken as a whole, reports: Generally, naive subsets (rather than memory subsets) showed larger estimated richness.

Profiling relied on immunoSEQ multiplex PCR, and the TCRdb table lists in-frame clones only, not all of them. The data contain some 900,000 clones, over 75% of them seen just once; the ten biggest clones take up about 1.5%. Points on this clone: Antigen unknown.

V was cut by 2 bases and J by 0 bases, with 6 bases left in between. The CDR3 covers 14 residues. Germline V gene sequence: CDR1 SGHNT, CDR2 YYREEE (reference sequence). Naive CD45RA+ and memory CD45RA-negative subsets were split from CD4+ cells. What was sequenced was memory CD4+ T cells sorted from blood. Documented subset: CD45RA-negative fraction. The chain recombines TRBV5-4 with TRBJ2-1; no clear D gene. The receptor was derived from a man between 18 and 29 years old in good health. CDR3 amino acids: CASSLGASYNEQFF. The CDR3 DNA is TGTGCCAGCAGCTTAGGAGCCTCCTACAATGAGCAGTTCTTC.